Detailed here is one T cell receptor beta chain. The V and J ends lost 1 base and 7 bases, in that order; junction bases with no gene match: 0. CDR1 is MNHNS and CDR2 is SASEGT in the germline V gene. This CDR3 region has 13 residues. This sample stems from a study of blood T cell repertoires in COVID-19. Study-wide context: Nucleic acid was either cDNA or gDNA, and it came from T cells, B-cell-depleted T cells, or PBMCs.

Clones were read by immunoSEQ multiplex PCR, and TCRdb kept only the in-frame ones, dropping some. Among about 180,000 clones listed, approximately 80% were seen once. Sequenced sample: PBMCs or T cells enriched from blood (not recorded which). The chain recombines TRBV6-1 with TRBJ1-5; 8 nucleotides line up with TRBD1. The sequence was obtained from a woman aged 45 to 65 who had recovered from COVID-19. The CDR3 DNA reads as TGTGCCAGCAGTGAAGACAGGGGGCAGCCCCAGCATTTT. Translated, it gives CASSEDRGQPQHF.